The 11 T cell receptor beta chains in this list originate from one sample, sequenced in a study of circulating CD8 cells and anti-PD-1 response in melanoma. Sorting of live CD3+CD8+TCRalphabeta+ cells by PD-1 and/or TIGIT gave four subsets. The QIAseq Immune Repertoire TCR panel built the libraries from roughly 16 ng of total RNA. TCRdb reprocessed the reads with MiXCR, giving one entry per CDR3 protein. The profile covers roughly 290 distinct CDR3 sequences, with about 15% appearing a single time and about two thirds taken by the ten largest. The sample here was CD8+ T cells from PBMCs, taken at baseline or after one month of anti-PD-1 therapy (not recorded which). The receptors stem from a human donor with melanoma.

This clonotype was seen a few times. The V call is TRBV7-9, the J call TRBJ2-7; D uncertain. The CDR3 covers 14 residues. With 0 bases removed from V and 2 bases from J, the gap between germline ends came to 8 bases. Germline V gives CDR1 SEHNR, CDR2 FQNEAQ (reference sequence). CDR3 region: CASSLAIGTYEQYF. The CDR3 DNA reads as TGTGCCAGCAGCTTAGCGATCGGCACCTACGAGCAGTACTTC.

By share, this clonotype counts as large. The chain is built from TRBV2 and TRBJ2-5; D may be TRBD2 (7 bases). CDR1 and CDR2 (germline): SNHLY, FYNNEI. V was cut by 4 bases and J by 0 bases, with 15 bases left in between. This CDR3 contains 16 residues. Here the CDR3 reads CASSGEGHLYQETQYF. The DNA of the CDR3 is TGTGCCAGCAGTGGGGAGGGACACCTGTACCAAGAGACCCAGTACTTC.

As to this clonotype: Only one base separates this from a far larger clonotype, so it likely reflects a read error. V usage is TRBV7-2 and J usage is TRBJ2-3, with a tentative D call TRBD2 (5 bases). Trimming shortened V by 5 bases and J by 0 bases, and 12 bases separated the two germline ends. Germline lookup yields CDR1 SGHTA and CDR2 FQGNSA. This CDR3 has 15 residues. The CDR3 is CASSRTCGSTDTQYF. In DNA, the CDR3 is TGTGCCAGCAGCCGGACTTGCGGTAGCACAGATACGCAGTATTTT.

V usage is TRBV2 and J usage is TRBJ2-2, with TRBD1 as a possible D gene (6 bases). The CDR3 is 13 residues long. The V end lost 10 bases, the J end lost 6 bases, and 15 bases lay between the germline ends. Germline V lookup: CDR1 SNHLY, CDR2 FYNNEI. CDR3 DNA sequence: TGTGCCATTACAGGGTTTGCGGCCGGGGAGCTGTTTTTT. Its protein is CAITGFAAGELFF. Variable domain in full (rest from reference TRBV2 and TRBJ2-2): EPEVTQTPSHQVTQMGQEVILRCVPISNHLYFYWYRQILGQKVEFLVSFYNNEISEKSEIFDDQFSVERPDGSNFTLKIRSTKLEDSAMYFCAITGFAAGELFFGEGSRLTVL.

By sample share, this clonotype is medium-sized. Here the CDR3 reads CASSYEGPHEAFF. DNA for the CDR3: TGTGCCAGCAGTTACGAAGGGCCCCATGAAGCTTTCTTT. The rearrangement uses TRBV6-5 and TRBJ1-1; no definite D call. Trimming shortened V by 2 bases and J by 7 bases, and 11 bases separated the two germline ends. The CDR3 loop spans 13 amino acids. The germline gives CDR1 MNHEY, CDR2 SVGAGI.

V gene TRBV5-6 combines with J gene TRBJ2-7; 12 bases fit TRBD2. Germline CDR1 SGHDT, CDR2 YYEEEE. V was pared by 0 bases and J by 6 bases, with 7 bases of the junction left unmatched. The CDR3 is 16 amino acids. The CDR3 spells CASSLGLAGELGEQYF. Here the CDR3 DNA reads TGTGCCAGCAGCTTGGGACTAGCGGGAGAGCTTGGCGAGCAGTACTTC.

This clonotype is categorized as large. V gene TRBV7-6 combines with J gene TRBJ1-6; TRBD1 matches at 7 bases. V gave up 2 bases and J gave up 1 base; unmatched junction bases: 8. This CDR3 comprises 18 residues. Germline assignment: CDR1 SGHVS and CDR2 FNYEAQ. CDR3 coding DNA: TGTGCCAGCAGCTTATCCCGAGGGGGCGCGTCCTATAATTCACCCCTCCACTTT. Translation gives CASSLSRGGASYNSPLHF.

By sample share, this clonotype is large. The rearrangement uses TRBV9 and TRBJ2-1; D is tentatively TRBD1 or TRBD2 (5 bases each). The V gene's germline CDR1 is SGDLS and CDR2 YYNGEE. This CDR3 is built from 15 residues. Between the trimmed V and J ends, which lost 1 base and 5 bases, there was a span of 13 bases. In DNA form, the CDR3 reads TGTGCCAGCAGCGTATGGGGGAGCATAGACAATGAGCAGTTCTTC. It encodes CASSVWGSIDNEQFF.

This clonotype has just a few counts. The rearrangement links TRBV30 to TRBJ1-6; D unresolved. This CDR3 spans 14 amino acids. The V gene's germline CDR1 is GTSNPN and CDR2 SVGIG (reference sequence). The ends were cut back, 3 bases at V and 6 bases at J, with 12 bases in the middle. The CDR3 region has the DNA TGTGCCTGGAGGTTGTCGGGCATTAATTCACCCCTCCACTTT. It specifies CAWRLSGINSPLHF.

This chain uses TRBV20-1 with TRBJ1-5; tentatively, D is TRBD1 (5 bases). The V gene lost 2 bases and the J gene lost 0 bases, with 17 bases spanning the gap. This CDR3 is built from 17 residues. Germline values: CDR1 DFQATT, CDR2 SNEGSKA (reference sequence). CDR3: CSARPWGDLDSNQPQHF. The CDR3 bases are TGCAGTGCTAGACCCTGGGGCGATTTGGATAGCAATCAGCCCCAGCATTTT.

By share of the sample, this clonotype is large (0.1 to 1%). The chain uses TRBV29-1 and TRBJ1-2, with 12 positions matching TRBD1. The CDR3 contains 12 residues. V was pared by 7 bases and J by 10 bases, with 7 bases of the junction left unmatched. The germline V gene encodes CDR1 SQVTM and CDR2 ANQGSEA. The CDR3, as DNA: TGCAGCGCTGCCGGGACAGGGGGCGTCTACACCTTC. Translation gives CSAAGTGGVYTF. Full variable domain (missing parts from reference TRBV29-1 and TRBJ1-2): SAVISQKPSRDICQRGTSLTIQCQVDSQVTMMFWYRQQPGQSLTLIATANQGSEATYESGFVIDKFPISRPNLTFSTLTVSNMSPEDSSIYLCSAAGTGGVYTFGSGTRLTVV.